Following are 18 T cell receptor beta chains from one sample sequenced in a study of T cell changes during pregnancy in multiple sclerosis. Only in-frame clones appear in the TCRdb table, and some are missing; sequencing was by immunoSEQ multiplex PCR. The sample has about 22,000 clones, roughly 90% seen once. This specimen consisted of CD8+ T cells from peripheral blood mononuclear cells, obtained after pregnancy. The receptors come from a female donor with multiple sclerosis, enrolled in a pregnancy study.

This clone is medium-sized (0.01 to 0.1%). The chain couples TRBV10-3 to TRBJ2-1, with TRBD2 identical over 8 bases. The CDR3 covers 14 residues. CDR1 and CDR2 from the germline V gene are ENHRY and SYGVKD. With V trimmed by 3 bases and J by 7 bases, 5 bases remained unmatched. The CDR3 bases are TGTGCCATCAGTGATCCGGGAGGGCCTAATGAGCAGTTCTTC. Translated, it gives CAISDPGGPNEQFF.

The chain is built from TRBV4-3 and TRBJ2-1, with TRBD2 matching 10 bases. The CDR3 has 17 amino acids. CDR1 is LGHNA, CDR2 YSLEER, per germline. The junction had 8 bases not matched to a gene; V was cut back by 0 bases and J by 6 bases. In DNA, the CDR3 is TGCGCCAGCAGCCAAGATATCCCTAGCGGGGGTTTCAATGAGCAGTTCTTC. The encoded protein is CASSQDIPSGGFNEQFF.

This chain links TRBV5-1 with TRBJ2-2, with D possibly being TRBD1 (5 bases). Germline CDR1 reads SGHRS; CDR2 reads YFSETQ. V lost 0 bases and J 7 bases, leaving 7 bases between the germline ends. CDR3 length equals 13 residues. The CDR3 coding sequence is TGCGCCAGCAGCTTGGAACAGGACGGGGAGCTGTTTTTT. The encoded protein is CASSLEQDGELFF.

The CDR3 loop is CASSEGREFYEQYF. CDR3 DNA: TGTGCCAGCAGTGAGGGGCGGGAATTCTACGAGCAGTACTTC. The genes are TRBV6-1 and TRBJ2-7, with D perhaps TRBD2 (6 bases). Looked up from germline, CDR1 is MNHNS and CDR2 is SASEGT. This CDR3 has 14 residues. V lost 3 bases to trimming and J lost 3 bases, with 12 bases between them.

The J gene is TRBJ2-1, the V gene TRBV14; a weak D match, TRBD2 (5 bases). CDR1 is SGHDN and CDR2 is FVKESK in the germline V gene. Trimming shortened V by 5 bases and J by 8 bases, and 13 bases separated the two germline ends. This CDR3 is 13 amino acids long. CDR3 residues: CASSSFAGHEQFF. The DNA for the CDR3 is TGTGCCAGCAGCTCGTTTGCGGGCCATGAGCAGTTCTTC.

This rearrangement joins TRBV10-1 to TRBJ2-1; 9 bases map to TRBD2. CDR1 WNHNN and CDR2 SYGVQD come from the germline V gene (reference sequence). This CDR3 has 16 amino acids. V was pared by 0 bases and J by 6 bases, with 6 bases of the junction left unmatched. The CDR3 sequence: CASSESAGGPINEQFF. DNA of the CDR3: TGCGCCAGCAGTGAGTCGGCGGGAGGGCCTATCAATGAGCAGTTCTTC.

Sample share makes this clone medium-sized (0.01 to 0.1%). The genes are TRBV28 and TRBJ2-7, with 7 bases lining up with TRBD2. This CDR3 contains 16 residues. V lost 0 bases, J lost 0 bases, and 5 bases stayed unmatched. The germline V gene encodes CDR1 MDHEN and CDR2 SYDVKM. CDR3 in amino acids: CASSLWKPSGSYEQYF. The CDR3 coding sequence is TGTGCCAGCAGTTTATGGAAGCCTAGCGGCTCCTACGAGCAGTACTTC.

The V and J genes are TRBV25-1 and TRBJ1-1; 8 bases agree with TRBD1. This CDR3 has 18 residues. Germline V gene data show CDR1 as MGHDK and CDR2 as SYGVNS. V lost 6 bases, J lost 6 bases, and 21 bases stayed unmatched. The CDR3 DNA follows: TGTGCCAGCAGGGGTCTGACGCGGCAGGGGGCGCGAGACGCTGAAGCTTTCTTT. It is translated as CASRGLTRQGARDAEAFF.

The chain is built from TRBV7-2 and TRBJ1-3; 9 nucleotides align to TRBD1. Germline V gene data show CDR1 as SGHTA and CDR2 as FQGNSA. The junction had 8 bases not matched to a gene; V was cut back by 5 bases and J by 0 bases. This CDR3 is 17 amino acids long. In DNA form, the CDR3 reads TGTGCCAGCAGCACGAACAGGGGGCCGGTCTCTGGAAACACCATATATTTT. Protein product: CASSTNRGPVSGNTIYF.

The CDR3 DNA reads as TGTGCCAGCAGTTACCATTGGAGCACTGAAGCTTTCTTT. This codes for CASSYHWSTEAFF. The chain combines TRBV6-5 with TRBJ1-1; D is unresolved. Looked up from germline, CDR1 is MNHEY and CDR2 is SVGAGI. V gave up 2 bases and J gave up 4 bases, with 8 bases separating them. CDR3 length: 13 amino acids.

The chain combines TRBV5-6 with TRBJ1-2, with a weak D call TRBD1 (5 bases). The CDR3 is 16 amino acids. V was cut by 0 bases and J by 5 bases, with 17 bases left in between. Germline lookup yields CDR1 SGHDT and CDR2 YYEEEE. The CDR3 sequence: CASSLEIVGGMYGYTF. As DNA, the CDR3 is TGTGCCAGCAGCTTGGAGATTGTGGGGGGGATGTATGGCTACACCTTC.

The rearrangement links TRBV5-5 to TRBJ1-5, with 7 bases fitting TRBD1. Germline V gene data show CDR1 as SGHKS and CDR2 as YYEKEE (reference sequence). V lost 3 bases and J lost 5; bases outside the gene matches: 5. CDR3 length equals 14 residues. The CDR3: CASSSGQPYQPQHF. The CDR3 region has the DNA TGTGCCAGCAGCTCGGGACAGCCCTATCAGCCCCAGCATTTT.

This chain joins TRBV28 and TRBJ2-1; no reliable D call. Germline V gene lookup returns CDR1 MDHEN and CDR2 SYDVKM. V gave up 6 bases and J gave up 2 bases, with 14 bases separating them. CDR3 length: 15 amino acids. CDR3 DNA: TGTGCCAGCAGACAAAGCGCGAGCGCCTACAATGAGCAGTTCTTC. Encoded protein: CASRQSASAYNEQFF.

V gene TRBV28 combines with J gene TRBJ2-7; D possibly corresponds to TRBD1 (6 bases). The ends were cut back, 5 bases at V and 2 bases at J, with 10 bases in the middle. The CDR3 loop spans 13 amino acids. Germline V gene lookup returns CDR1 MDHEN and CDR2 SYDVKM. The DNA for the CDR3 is TGTGCCAGCAGTAGGGGGAGAGCCTACGAGCAGTACTTC. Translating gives CASSRGRAYEQYF.

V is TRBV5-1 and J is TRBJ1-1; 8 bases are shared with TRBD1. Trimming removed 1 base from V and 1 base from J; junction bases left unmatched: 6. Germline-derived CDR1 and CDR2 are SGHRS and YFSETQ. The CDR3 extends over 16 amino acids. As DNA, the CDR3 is TGCGCCAGCAGCTTGAGGGTGGACAGGGCGAACACTGAAGCTTTCTTT. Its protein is CASSLRVDRANTEAFF.

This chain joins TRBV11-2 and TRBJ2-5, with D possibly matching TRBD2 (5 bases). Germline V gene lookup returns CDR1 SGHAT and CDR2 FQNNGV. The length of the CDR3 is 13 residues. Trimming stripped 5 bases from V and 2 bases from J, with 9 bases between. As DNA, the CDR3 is TGTGCCAGCAGCCGCCGGGGTCAAGAGACCCAGTACTTC. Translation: CASSRRGQETQYF.

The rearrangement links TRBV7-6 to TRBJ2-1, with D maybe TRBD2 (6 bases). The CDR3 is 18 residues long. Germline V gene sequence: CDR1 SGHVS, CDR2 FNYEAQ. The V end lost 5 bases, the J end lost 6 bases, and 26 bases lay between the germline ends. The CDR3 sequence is CASSREGSPGDLPNEQFF. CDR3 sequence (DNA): TGTGCCAGCAGCCGAGAGGGCTCTCCGGGAGATCTTCCCAATGAGCAGTTCTTC.

The CDR3 spells CAWTTGGTNEKLFF. The CDR3, as DNA: TGTGCCTGGACGACAGGGGGGACTAATGAAAAACTGTTTTTT. The chain couples TRBV30 to TRBJ1-4; TRBD1 matches 9 bases. Looked up from germline, CDR1 is GTSNPN and CDR2 is SVGIG (reference sequence). The CDR3 is 14 amino acids. The V gene end was trimmed by 4 bases and the J gene end by 2 bases; junction bases not matched to a gene: 2.